This passage covers 22 T cell receptor beta chains from one sample sequenced in a study of vaccination and CD4 T cells after COVID-19. CD4+ T cells that had been cultured provided DNA sequenced with the Oncomine TCR Beta short-read assay. A single record per CDR3 protein comes from TCRdb applying MiXCR to the PCR reads. Here the sample spans about 11,000 distinct CDR3 sequences, approximately 53% being singletons. Their antigen targets remain unknown. Treatment specified: roughly 10-day PBMC culture with coronavirus spike peptide pools or control peptides (ViraFEST assay). The sequencing sample was made of CD4+ T cells from blood, cultured in vitro. Receptors originate from a human donor who had recovered from COVID-19.

V is TRBV6-1 and J is TRBJ1-5; no reliable D call. V was cut by 4 bases and J by 3 bases, with 13 bases left in between. Germline CDR1 and CDR2: MNHNS and SASEGT. CDR3 length: 15 residues. The CDR3 is CASSVSRTSNQPQHF. CDR3 sequence (DNA): TGTGCCAGCAGTGTGTCCCGCACGTCCAATCAGCCCCAGCATTTT.

About this clonotype itself: Its ends do not fully match the called genes, so a read error is possible. The gene calls are TRBV29-1 and TRBJ2-2; TRBD2 agrees at 9 bases. CDR1 is SQVTM, CDR2 ANQGSEA, per germline. This CDR3 region has 15 residues. The CDR3 nucleotides read TGCAGCGCTGCTGGAGCGGGAGGCAGCACCGGGGAGCCGTTTTTT. It codes for CSAAGAGGSTGEPFF.

The V call is TRBV20-1, the J call TRBJ2-1; weak D call: TRBD1 (5 bases). Germline CDR1 reads DFQATT; CDR2 reads SNEGSKA (reference sequence). The CDR3 consists of 14 residues. V was trimmed by 4 bases and J by 4 bases, leaving 14 bases between them. The CDR3 sequence: CSATLGQLYNEQFF. In DNA form, the CDR3 reads TGCAGTGCTACCTTGGGGCAGCTATACAATGAGCAGTTCTTC.

This clonotype was seen a few times. The rearrangement links TRBV2 to TRBJ1-5, with TRBD1 as a possible D gene (5 bases). CDR3 size: 15 residues. V was shortened by 3 bases and J by 0 bases, with 9 bases between the two germline ends. Per the germline V gene, CDR1 is SNHLY and CDR2 is FYNNEI. This CDR3 reads CASSEYRYSNQPQHF. The CDR3 DNA reads TGTGCCAGCAGTGAGTACAGGTATAGCAATCAGCCCCAGCATTTT. Looking up the rest from reference TRBV2 and TRBJ1-5 gives the full variable domain: EPEVTQTPSHQVTQMGQEVILRCVPISNHLYFYWYRQILGQKVEFLVSFYNNEISEKSEIFDDQFSVERPDGSNFTLKIRSTKLEDSAMYFCASSEYRYSNQPQHFGDGTRLSIL.

Only a few counts were recorded for this clonotype. This chain links TRBV7-3 with TRBJ2-1; D is tentatively TRBD1 or TRBD2 (5 bases each). Trimming stripped 4 bases from V and 6 bases from J, with 16 bases between. The CDR3 length is 15 residues. Germline CDR1 reads SGHTA; CDR2 reads FQGTGA. CDR3: CASSSGPEGTNEQFF. DNA for the CDR3: TGTGCCAGCAGCTCGGGACCAGAGGGAACCAATGAGCAGTTCTTC. Variable domain in full (rest from reference TRBV7-3 and TRBJ2-1): GAGVSQTPSNKVTEKGKYVELRCDPISGHTALYWYRQSLGQGPEFLIYFQGTGAADDSGLPNDRFFAVRPEGSVSTLKIQRTERGDSAVYLCASSSGPEGTNEQFFGPGTRLTVL.

This clonotype was found a few times. The J gene is TRBJ2-1, the V gene TRBV20-1; D is uncertain. The CDR3 runs to 13 residues. Trimming pared 5 bases from V and 6 bases from J, leaving 14 bases between. Per the germline V gene, CDR1 is DFQATT and CDR2 is SNEGSKA (reference sequence). In DNA, the CDR3 is TGCAGTGCTGTAAATGACCTGTTCAATGAGCAGTTCTTC. Translation: CSAVNDLFNEQFF.

This clonotype was observed a handful of times. This chain uses TRBV6-2 or TRBV6-3 with TRBJ1-1, with D possibly TRBD1 on 5 matching bases. Trimming shortened V by 7 bases and J by 7 bases, and 16 bases separated the two germline ends. The CDR3 consists of 13 residues. CDR1 is MNHEY and CDR2 is SVGEGT in the germline V gene. In DNA, the CDR3 is TGTGCCAGCATATTGGGGGGGACCGGTGAAGCTTTCTTT. It is translated as CASILGGTGEAFF.

The J gene is TRBJ2-7, the V gene TRBV7-2; tentatively, D is TRBD2 (6 bases). Germline V gives CDR1 SGHTA, CDR2 FQGNSA. With 4 bases removed from V and 0 bases from J, the gap between germline ends came to 13 bases. The CDR3 has 15 amino acids. CDR3 nucleotide sequence: TGTGCCAGCAGCTCAAGCGGGTTGAGCTCCTACGAGCAGTACTTC. Translation gives CASSSSGLSSYEQYF. Supplemented by reference TRBV7-2 and TRBJ2-7, the full variable domain reads GAGVSQSPSNKVTEKGKDVELRCDPISGHTALYWYRQSLGQGLEFLIYFQGNSAPDKSGLPSDRFSAERTGGSVSTLTIQRTQQEDSAVYLCASSSSGLSSYEQYFGPGTRLTVT.

The chain employs TRBV20-1 and TRBJ2-3; 12 bases are shared with TRBD2. Per the germline V gene, CDR1 is DFQATT and CDR2 is SNEGSKA (reference sequence). J gave up 4 bases and V 3 bases, and 8 bases lay outside the gene matches. CDR3 size: 16 residues. The CDR3 DNA follows: TGCAGTGCTAGTGGGACTAGCGGGCGCTCTCCAGATACGCAGTATTTT. This codes for CSASGTSGRSPDTQYF.

This clonotype was counted a few times. The V and J genes are TRBV7-2 and TRBJ2-7; no firm D call. Germline CDR1 and CDR2: SGHTA and FQGNSA. Trimming shortened V by 5 bases and J by 0 bases, and 17 bases separated the two germline ends. The CDR3 runs to 16 residues. CDR3 loop: CASSLSSGSSSYEQYF. CDR3 DNA sequence: TGTGCCAGCAGCCTGAGTTCCGGTAGTAGCTCCTACGAGCAGTACTTC.

V and J are TRBV28 and TRBJ1-2; D is possibly TRBD1 (6 bases). CDR3 size: 13 residues. Germline V gene lookup returns CDR1 MDHEN and CDR2 SYDVKM. V was pared by 9 bases and J by 5 bases, with 16 bases between. The CDR3 region is CASLRGPIYGYTF. Written as DNA, the CDR3 is TGTGCCAGTCTCCGGGGGCCCATTTATGGCTACACCTTC.

The rearrangement uses TRBV20-1 and TRBJ2-3, with a possible D match to TRBD2 (6 bases). With 1 base removed from V and 1 base from J, the gap between germline ends came to 15 bases. Germline loops: CDR1 DFQATT, CDR2 SNEGSKA (reference sequence). The CDR3 consists of 16 residues. CDR3 DNA sequence: TGCAGTGCTAGAGGGGGTAGCGGAGTGGGCACAGATACGCAGTATTTT. Translating gives CSARGGSGVGTDTQYF.

The rearrangement uses TRBV27 and TRBJ2-7; possibly TRBD1 or TRBD2 for D (5 bases each). This CDR3 comprises 15 residues. The V gene lost 4 bases and the J gene lost 1 base, with 14 bases spanning the gap. Germline CDR1 reads MNHEY; CDR2 reads SMNVEV (reference sequence). The DNA for the CDR3 is TGTGCCAGCAGTTCTTACGGGGCCGCGTCCTACGAGCAGTACTTC. Translated, it gives CASSSYGAASYEQYF.

The chain joins TRBV28 to TRBJ2-5; unclear D gene. V lost 3 bases to trimming and J lost 3 bases, with 11 bases between them. The CDR3 contains 14 residues. The germline gives CDR1 MDHEN, CDR2 SYDVKM. The CDR3 DNA is TGTGCCAGCAGTTTTGCACGGATAAAAGAGACCCAGTACTTC. This codes for CASSFARIKETQYF.

This clonotype has only a few counts. V gene TRBV6-1 combines with J gene TRBJ1-4, with 7 bases matching TRBD1. Trimming removed 7 bases from V and 8 bases from J; junction bases left unmatched: 7. CDR1 and CDR2 (germline): MNHNS, SASEGT. The length of the CDR3 is 13 residues. CDR3 nucleotides: TGTGCCAGCACATTCTCGACAGGGGAAAAACTGTTTTTT. This codes for CASTFSTGEKLFF.

V is TRBV7-8 and J is TRBJ2-3; the D gene could be TRBD1 or TRBD2 (6 bases each). CDR3 length equals 16 residues. V gave up 2 bases and J gave up 4 bases, with 16 bases separating them. The germline V gene encodes CDR1 SGHVS and CDR2 FQNEAQ. Here the CDR3 reads CASSLRGDTSPDTQYF. For the CDR3, the DNA is TGTGCCAGCAGCTTAAGGGGGGACACGAGTCCAGATACGCAGTATTTT.

The chain joins TRBV28 to TRBJ2-5, with TRBD2 matching 10 bases. J was trimmed by 5 bases and V by 4 bases; bases with no gene match: 19. The CDR3 totals 19 residues. CDR1 and CDR2 (germline): MDHEN, SYDVKM. The CDR3 DNA is TGTGCCAGCAGTTCCTCGTCTAGCGGGAGATCGGGGTTGCGGGAGACCCAGTACTTC. Amino acid sequence: CASSSSSSGRSGLRETQYF.

This clonotype is labeled as medium-sized. This chain connects TRBV7-2 to TRBJ2-3; no clear D. Germline V lookup: CDR1 SGHTA, CDR2 FQGNSA. The germline V and J ends were trimmed by 2 bases and 3 bases, with 0 bases remaining between them. CDR3 length: 11 amino acids. Here the CDR3 reads CASSLTDTQYF. CDR3 sequence (DNA): TGTGCCAGCAGCTTAACAGATACGCAGTATTTT.

This clonotype was recorded only once. The CDR3 here is CAWSRQEQYF. The CDR3 coding sequence is TGTGCCTGGAGTCGGCAAGAGCAGTACTTC. The genes are TRBV30 and TRBJ2-7; D uncertain. The CDR3 runs to 10 residues. Germline values: CDR1 GTSNPN, CDR2 SVGIG (reference sequence). Trimming stripped 2 bases from V and 7 bases from J, with 6 bases between. Based on the CDR3 plus reference TRBV30 and TRBJ2-7, the full variable domain is SQTIHQWPATLVQPVGSPLSLECTVEGTSNPNLYWYRQAAGRGLQLLFYSVGIGQISSEVPQNLSASRPQDRQFILSSKKLLLSDSGFYLCAWSRQEQYFGPGTRLTVT.

The chain recombines TRBV18 with TRBJ1-2; a possible D gene is TRBD1 (5 bases). The V and J ends lost 8 bases and 5 bases respectively, with 12 bases between them. The CDR3 length is 12 residues. Germline-derived CDR1 and CDR2 are KGHSH and LQKENI. The CDR3 nucleotides are TGTGCCAGCCAAAATCAGGGATATGGCTACACCTTC. Translated: CASQNQGYGYTF.

V gene TRBV28 combines with J gene TRBJ1-3; TRBD1 matches 10 bases. The CDR3 runs 17 residues. Losses at the gene ends were 8 bases for V and 0 bases for J; bases not matched to a gene: 10. Germline CDR1 is MDHEN and CDR2 is SYDVKM. Here the CDR3 reads CASGNPGQGGSGNTIYF. The CDR3 coding sequence is TGTGCCAGCGGGAACCCCGGACAGGGGGGCTCTGGAAACACCATATATTTT.

The chain couples TRBV7-9 to TRBJ1-5; 7 bases agree with TRBD1. Germline CDR1 and CDR2: SEHNR and FQNEAQ (reference sequence). V gave up 4 bases and J gave up 5 bases; unmatched junction bases: 2. The length of the CDR3 is 13 residues. This CDR3 reads CASSWQGDQPQHF. The CDR3 DNA is TGTGCCAGCAGCTGGCAGGGGGATCAGCCCCAGCATTTT.